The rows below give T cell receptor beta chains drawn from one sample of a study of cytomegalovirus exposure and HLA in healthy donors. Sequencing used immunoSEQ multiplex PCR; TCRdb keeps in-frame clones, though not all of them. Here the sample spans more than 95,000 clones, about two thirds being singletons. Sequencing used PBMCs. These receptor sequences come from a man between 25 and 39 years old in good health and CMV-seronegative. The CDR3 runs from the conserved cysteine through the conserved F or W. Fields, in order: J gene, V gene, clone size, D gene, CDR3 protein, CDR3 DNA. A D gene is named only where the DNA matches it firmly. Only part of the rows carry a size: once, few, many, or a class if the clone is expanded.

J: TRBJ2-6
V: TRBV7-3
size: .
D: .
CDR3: CASNPTAGLAGANVLTF
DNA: TGTGCCAGCAACCCAACGGCAGGCCTCGCTGGGGCCAACGTCCTGACTTTC

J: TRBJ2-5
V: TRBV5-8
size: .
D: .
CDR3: CASSHAGRETQYF
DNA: TGTGCCAGCAGCCACGCGGGACGGGAGACCCAGTACTTC

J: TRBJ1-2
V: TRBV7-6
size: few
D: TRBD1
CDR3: CAVGQLSGYTF
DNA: TGTGCCGTGGGACAGCTATCTGGCTACACCTTC

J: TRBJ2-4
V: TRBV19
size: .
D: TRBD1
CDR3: CASSIEAGGASGIQYF
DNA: TGTGCCAGTAGTATAGAAGCAGGGGGCGCTTCAGGCATTCAGTACTTC

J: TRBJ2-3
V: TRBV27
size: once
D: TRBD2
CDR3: CASAASGETDTQYF
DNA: TGTGCCAGCGCTGCAAGCGGGGAAACAGATACGCAGTATTTT

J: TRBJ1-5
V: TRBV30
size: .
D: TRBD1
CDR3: CAWTPQVTGYGNQPQHF
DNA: TGTGCCTGGACCCCGCAAGTGACAGGGTATGGCAATCAGCCCCAGCATTTT

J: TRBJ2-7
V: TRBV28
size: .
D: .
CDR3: CATRGTAGYEQYF
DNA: TGTGCCACCCGCGGGACAGCTGGCTACGAGCAGTACTTC

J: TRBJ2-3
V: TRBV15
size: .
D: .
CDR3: CATSRDRTKGVDTQYF
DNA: TGTGCCACCAGCAGAGACCGAACTAAGGGAGTAGATACGCAGTATTTT

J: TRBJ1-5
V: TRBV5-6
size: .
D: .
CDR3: CASSSRQPNQPQHF
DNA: TGTGCCAGCAGTTCGCGACAGCCAAATCAGCCCCAGCATTTT

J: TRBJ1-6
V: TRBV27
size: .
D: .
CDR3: CASSFRTAGSPLHF
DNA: TGTGCCAGCAGTTTTCGGACGGCGGGGTCACCCCTCCACTTT

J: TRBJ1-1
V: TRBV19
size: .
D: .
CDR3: CASSIVAGWNTEAFF
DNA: TGTGCCAGTAGTATAGTGGCAGGTTGGAACACTGAAGCTTTCTTT

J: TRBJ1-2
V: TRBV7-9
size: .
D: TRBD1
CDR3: CASSRQGNYGYTF
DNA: TGTGCCAGCAGCCGACAGGGGAACTATGGCTACACCTTC

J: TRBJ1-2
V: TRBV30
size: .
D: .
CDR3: CAWSQRPRGYTF
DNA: TGTGCCTGGAGTCAACGGCCTAGGGGCTACACCTTC

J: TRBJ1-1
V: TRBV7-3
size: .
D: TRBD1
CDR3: CASSSRTGGSAFF
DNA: TGTGCCAGCAGCTCGCGGACAGGTGGTTCTGCTTTCTTT

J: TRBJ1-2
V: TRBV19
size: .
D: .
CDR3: CASSLRGREGGYTF
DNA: TGTGCCAGTAGTCTTCGAGGCAGGGAAGGAGGCTACACCTTC

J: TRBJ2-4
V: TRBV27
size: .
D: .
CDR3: CASSLSEPAGNIQYF
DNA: TGTGCCAGCAGTTTATCAGAACCAGCCGGGAACATTCAGTACTTC

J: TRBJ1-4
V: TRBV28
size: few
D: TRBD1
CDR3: CASSSFTSGTGLFGEKLFF
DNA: TGTGCCAGCAGCTCTTTTACGTCCGGGACAGGGCTTTTTGGTGAAAAACTGTTTTTT